The clone carrying this T cell receptor beta chain was recorded many times. This entry comes from a study of T-cell reconstitution after alpha-beta-depleted transplantation in children. Preparation of the TCRbeta library used unique molecular identifiers. One entry per CDR3 protein results from TCRdb running MiXCR on the PCR reads. The table lists about 240,000 distinct CDR3 sequences, approximately 12% of them singletons. Germline CDR1 and CDR2: DFQATT and SNEGSKA (reference sequence). V lost 2 bases and J lost 1, with 12 bases in between. The CDR3 loop spans 15 amino acids. The V gene is TRBV20-1, the J gene TRBJ1-5; a possible D gene is TRBD1 (5 bases). Here the sequenced sample was PBMCs from the stem cell graft donor, taken from the stem cell graft. This TCR derives from a human donor who donated a stem cell graft to a child with acute lymphoblastic leukemia. The CDR3 sequence is CSARNPRVSNQPQHF. CDR3 coding DNA: TGCAGTGCTAGAAATCCCAGGGTCAGCAATCAGCCCCAGCATTTT.